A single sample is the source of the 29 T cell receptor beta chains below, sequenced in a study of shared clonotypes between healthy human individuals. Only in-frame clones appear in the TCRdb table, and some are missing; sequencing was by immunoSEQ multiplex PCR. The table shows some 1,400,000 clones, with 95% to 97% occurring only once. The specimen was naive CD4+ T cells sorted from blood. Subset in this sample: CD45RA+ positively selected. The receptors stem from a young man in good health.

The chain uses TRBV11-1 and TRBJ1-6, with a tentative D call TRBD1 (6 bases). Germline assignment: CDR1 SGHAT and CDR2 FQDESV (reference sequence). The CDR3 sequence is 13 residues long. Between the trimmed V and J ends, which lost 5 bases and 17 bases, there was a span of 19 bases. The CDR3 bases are TGTGCCAGCAGCCCCTTGGCAGGGGCGACCTTCCACTTT. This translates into CASSPLAGATFHF.

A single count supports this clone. Here the CDR3 reads CASSYLGRRTGELFF. CDR3 DNA sequence: TGTGCCAGCAGTTACCTGGGGCGTCGGACCGGGGAGCTGTTTTTT. The V call is TRBV6-5, the J call TRBJ2-2, with D perhaps matching TRBD1 (5 bases). Germline CDR1 reads MNHEY; CDR2 reads SVGAGI. The V gene lost 2 bases and the J gene lost 5 bases, with 12 bases spanning the gap. This CDR3 has 15 amino acids.

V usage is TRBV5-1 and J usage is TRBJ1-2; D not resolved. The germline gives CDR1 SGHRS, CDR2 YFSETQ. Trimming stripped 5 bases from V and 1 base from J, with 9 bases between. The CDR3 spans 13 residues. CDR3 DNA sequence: TGCGCCAGCAGTCCGAGTATTAACTATGGCTACACCTTC. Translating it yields CASSPSINYGYTF.

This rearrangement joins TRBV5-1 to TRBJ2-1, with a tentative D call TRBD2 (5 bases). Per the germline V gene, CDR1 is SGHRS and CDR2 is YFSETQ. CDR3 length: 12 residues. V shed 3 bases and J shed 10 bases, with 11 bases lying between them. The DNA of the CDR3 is TGCGCCAGCAGCTATGTCGCTAGCGAGCAGTTCTTC. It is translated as CASSYVASEQFF. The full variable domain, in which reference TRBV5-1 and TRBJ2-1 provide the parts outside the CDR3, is KAGVTQTPRYLIKTRGQQVTLSCSPISGHRSVSWYQQTPGQGLQFLFEYFSETQRNKGNFPGRFSGRQFSNSRSEMNVSTLELGDSALYLCASSYVASEQFFGPGTRLTVL.

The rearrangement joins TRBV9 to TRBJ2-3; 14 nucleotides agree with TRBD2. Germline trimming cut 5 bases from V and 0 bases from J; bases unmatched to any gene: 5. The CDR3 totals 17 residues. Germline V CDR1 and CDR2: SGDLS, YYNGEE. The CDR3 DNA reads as TGTGCCAGCAGTGGAGGGACTAGCGGGAGAAGCACAGATACGCAGTATTTT. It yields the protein CASSGGTSGRSTDTQYF.

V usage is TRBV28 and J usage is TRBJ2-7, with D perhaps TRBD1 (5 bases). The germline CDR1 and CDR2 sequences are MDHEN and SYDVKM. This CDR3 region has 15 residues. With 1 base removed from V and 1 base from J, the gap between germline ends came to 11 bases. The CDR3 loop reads CASSLLQVRSYEQYF. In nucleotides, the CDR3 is TGTGCCAGCAGTTTATTACAGGTTCGATCCTACGAGCAGTACTTC.

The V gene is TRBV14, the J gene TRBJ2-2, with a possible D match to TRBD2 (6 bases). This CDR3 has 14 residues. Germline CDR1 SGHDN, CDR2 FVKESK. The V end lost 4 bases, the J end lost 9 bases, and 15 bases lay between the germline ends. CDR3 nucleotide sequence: TGTGCCAGCAGCCCGGAATGGGGGGACCGGGAGCTGTTTTTT. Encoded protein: CASSPEWGDRELFF.

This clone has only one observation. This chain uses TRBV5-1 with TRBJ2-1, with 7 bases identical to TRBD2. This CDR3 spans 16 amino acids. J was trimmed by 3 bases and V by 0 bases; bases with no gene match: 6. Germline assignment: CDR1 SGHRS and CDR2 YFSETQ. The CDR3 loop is CASSLEPAGIYNEQFF. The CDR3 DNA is TGCGCCAGCAGCTTGGAGCCAGCGGGGATCTACAATGAGCAGTTCTTC. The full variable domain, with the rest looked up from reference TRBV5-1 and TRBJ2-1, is KAGVTQTPRYLIKTRGQQVTLSCSPISGHRSVSWYQQTPGQGLQFLFEYFSETQRNKGNFPGRFSGRQFSNSRSEMNVSTLELGDSALYLCASSLEPAGIYNEQFFGPGTRLTVL.

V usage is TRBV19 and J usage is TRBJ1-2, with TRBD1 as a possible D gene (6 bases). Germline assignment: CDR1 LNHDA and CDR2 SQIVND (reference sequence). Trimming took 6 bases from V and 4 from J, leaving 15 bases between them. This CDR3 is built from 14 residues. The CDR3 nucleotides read TGTGCCAGTAGGATCTCTGGGGGCGCCTATGGCTACACCTTC. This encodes CASRISGGAYGYTF.

This chain's CDR3 is CASSIARSSGELFF. CDR3 in DNA: TGTGCCAGTAGTATCGCGAGGTCATCCGGGGAGCTGTTTTTT. The J gene is TRBJ2-2, the V gene TRBV19, with unresolved D. Germline V gene sequence: CDR1 LNHDA, CDR2 SQIVND (reference sequence). Trimming removed 3 bases from V and 6 bases from J, with 11 bases in between. This CDR3 contains 14 residues.

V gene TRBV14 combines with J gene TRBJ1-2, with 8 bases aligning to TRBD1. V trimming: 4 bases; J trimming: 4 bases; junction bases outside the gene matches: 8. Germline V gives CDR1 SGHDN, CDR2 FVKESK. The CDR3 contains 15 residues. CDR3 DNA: TGTGCCAGCAGCCTAACGGGACAGGAGGTCTATGGCTACACCTTC. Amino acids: CASSLTGQEVYGYTF. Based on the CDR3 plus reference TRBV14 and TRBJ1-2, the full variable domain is EAGVTQFPSHSVIEKGQTVTLRCDPISGHDNLYWYRRVMGKEIKFLLHFVKESKQDESGMPNNRFLAERTGGTYSTLKVQPAELEDSGVYFCASSLTGQEVYGYTFGSGTRLTVV.

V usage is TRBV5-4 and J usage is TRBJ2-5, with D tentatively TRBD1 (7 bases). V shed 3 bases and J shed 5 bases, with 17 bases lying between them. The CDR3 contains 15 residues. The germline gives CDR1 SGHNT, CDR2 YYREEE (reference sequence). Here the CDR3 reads CASSSPGGTRETQYF. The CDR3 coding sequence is TGTGCCAGCAGCTCTCCAGGGGGGACCCGGGAGACCCAGTACTTC.

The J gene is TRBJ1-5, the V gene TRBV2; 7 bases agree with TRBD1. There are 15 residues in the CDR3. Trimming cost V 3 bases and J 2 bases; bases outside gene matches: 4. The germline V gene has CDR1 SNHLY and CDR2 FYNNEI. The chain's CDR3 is CASSDDREGNQPQHF. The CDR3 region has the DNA TGTGCCAGCAGTGACGACAGGGAGGGCAATCAGCCCCAGCATTTT.

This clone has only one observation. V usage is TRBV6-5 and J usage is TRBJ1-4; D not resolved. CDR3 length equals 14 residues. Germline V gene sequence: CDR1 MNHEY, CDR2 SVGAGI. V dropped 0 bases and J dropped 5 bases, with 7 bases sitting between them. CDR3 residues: CASSYSTANEKLFF. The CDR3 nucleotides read TGTGCCAGCAGTTACTCGACGGCGAATGAAAAACTGTTTTTT.

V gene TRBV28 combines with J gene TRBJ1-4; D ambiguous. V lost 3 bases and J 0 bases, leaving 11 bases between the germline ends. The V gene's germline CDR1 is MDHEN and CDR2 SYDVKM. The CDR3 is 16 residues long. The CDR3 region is CASSLSAAATNEKLFF. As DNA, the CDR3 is TGTGCCAGCAGTTTGTCGGCTGCTGCAACTAATGAAAAACTGTTTTTT.

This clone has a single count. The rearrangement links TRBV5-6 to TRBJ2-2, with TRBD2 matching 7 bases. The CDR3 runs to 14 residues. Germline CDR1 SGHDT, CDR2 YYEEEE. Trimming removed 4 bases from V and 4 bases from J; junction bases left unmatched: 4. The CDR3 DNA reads TGTGCCAGCAGCCCGGGAGGAGGCACCGGGGAGCTGTTTTTT. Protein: CASSPGGGTGELFF.

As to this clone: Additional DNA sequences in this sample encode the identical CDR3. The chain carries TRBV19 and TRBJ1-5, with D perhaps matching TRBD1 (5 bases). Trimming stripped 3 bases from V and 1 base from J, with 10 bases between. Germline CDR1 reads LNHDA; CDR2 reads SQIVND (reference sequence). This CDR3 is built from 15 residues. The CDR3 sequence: CASSMGRGSNQPQHF. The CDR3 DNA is TGTGCCAGTAGTATGGGACGCGGGAGCAATCAGCCCCAGCATTTT.

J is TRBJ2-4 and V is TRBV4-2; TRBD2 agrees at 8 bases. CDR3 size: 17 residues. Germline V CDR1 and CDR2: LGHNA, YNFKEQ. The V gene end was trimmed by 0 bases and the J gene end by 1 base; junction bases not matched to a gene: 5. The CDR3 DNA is TGTGCCAGCAGCCAAGATCAGGAGCGGGGGGCCAAAAACATTCAGTACTTC. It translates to CASSQDQERGAKNIQYF.

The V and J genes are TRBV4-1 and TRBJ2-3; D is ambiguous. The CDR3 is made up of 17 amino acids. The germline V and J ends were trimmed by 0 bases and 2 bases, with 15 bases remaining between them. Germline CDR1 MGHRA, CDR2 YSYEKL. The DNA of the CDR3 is TGCGCCAGCAGCCAAGAAGCAGGTCCGATGTCCACAGATACGCAGTATTTT. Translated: CASSQEAGPMSTDTQYF.

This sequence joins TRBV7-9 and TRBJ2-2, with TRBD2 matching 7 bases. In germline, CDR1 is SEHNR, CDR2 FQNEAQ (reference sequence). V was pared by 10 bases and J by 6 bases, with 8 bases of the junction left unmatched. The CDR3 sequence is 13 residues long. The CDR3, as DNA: TGTGCCAAAAATCGCGGGAGCCCCGGGGAGCTGTTTTTT. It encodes CAKNRGSPGELFF.

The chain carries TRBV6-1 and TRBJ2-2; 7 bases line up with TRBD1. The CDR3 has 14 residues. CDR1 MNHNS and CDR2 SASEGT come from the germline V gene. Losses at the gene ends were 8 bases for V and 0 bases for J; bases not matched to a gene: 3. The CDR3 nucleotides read TGTGCCAGCTCGACAGGGACGAACACCGGGGAGCTGTTTTTT. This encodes CASSTGTNTGELFF.

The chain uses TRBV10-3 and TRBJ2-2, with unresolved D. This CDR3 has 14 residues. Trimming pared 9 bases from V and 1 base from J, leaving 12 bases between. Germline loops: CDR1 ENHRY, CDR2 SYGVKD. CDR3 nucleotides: TGTGCCATTAGACCGCAGGTGAACACCGGGGAGCTGTTTTTT. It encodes CAIRPQVNTGELFF.

The CDR3 loop is CSGRQGQNEKLFF. CDR3 bases: TGCTCCGGTCGGCAGGGGCAAAATGAAAAACTGTTTTTT. The J gene is TRBJ1-4, the V gene TRBV29-1; perhaps TRBD1 as D (6 bases). Germline V gene sequence: CDR1 SQVTM, CDR2 ANQGSEA. The CDR3 length is 13 residues. Full variable domain (outside the CDR3, taken from reference TRBV29-1 and TRBJ1-4): SAVISQKPSRDICQRGTSLTIQCQVDSQVTMMFWYRQQPGQSLTLIATANQGSEATYESGFVIDKFPISRPNLTFSTLTVSNMSPEDSSIYLCSGRQGQNEKLFFGSGTQLSVL.

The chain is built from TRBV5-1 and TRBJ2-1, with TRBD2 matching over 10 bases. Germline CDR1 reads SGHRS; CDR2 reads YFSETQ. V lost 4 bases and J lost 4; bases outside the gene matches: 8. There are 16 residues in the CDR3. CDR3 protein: CASSTQGLASYNEQFF. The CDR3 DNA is TGCGCCAGCAGCACACAGGGACTAGCGTCTTACAATGAGCAGTTCTTC.

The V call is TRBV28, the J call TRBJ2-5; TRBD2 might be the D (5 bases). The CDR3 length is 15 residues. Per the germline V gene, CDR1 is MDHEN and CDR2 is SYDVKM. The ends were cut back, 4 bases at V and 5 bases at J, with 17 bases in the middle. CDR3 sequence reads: CASSSPGLRRETQYF. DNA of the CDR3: TGTGCCAGCAGTTCACCGGGCCTCCGGAGGGAGACCCAGTACTTC. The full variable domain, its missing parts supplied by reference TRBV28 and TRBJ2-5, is DVKVTQSSRYLVKRTGEKVFLECVQDMDHENMFWYRQDPGLGLRLIYFSYDVKMKEKGDIPEGYSVSREKKERFSLILESASTNQTSMYLCASSSPGLRRETQYFGPGTRLLVL.

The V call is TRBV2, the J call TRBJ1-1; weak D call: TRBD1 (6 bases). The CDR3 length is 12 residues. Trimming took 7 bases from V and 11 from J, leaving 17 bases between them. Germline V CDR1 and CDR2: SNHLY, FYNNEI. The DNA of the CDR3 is TGTGCCAGCACTCAAAGGGGGGACGGGGCTTTCTTT. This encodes CASTQRGDGAFF.

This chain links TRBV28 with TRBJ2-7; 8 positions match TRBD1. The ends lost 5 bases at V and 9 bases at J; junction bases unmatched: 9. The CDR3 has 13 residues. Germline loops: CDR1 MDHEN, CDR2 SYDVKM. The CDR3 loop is CASSRQTGATQYF. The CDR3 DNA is TGTGCCAGCAGTCGTCAGACAGGGGCGACGCAGTACTTC. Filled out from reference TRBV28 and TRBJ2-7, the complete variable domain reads DVKVTQSSRYLVKRTGEKVFLECVQDMDHENMFWYRQDPGLGLRLIYFSYDVKMKEKGDIPEGYSVSREKKERFSLILESASTNQTSMYLCASSRQTGATQYFGPGTRLTVT.

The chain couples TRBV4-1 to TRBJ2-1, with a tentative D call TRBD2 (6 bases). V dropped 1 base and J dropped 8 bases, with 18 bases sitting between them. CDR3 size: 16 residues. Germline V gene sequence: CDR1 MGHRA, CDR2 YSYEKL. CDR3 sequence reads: CASSQAGGGELDEQFF. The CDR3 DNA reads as TGCGCCAGCAGCCAAGCAGGCGGCGGGGAGCTTGATGAGCAGTTCTTC.

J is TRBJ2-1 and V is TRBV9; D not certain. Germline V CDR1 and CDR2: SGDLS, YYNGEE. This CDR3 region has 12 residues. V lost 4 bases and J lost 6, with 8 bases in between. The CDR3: CASSPDSNEQFF. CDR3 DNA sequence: TGTGCCAGCAGCCCCGATAGCAATGAGCAGTTCTTC.